This TCR beta chain came from a study of T cells in Graves' hyperthyroidism and ophthalmopathy. Findings and limits, study-wide: Blood samples included most of the expanded thyroid clonotypes exceeding 0.001.

Many counts were recorded for this clonotype. Its antigen is not known. This CDR3 region has 15 residues. Germline CDR1 reads LGHDT; CDR2 reads YNNKEL (reference sequence). Between the trimmed V and J ends, which lost 6 bases and 0 bases, there was a span of 14 bases. The CDR3 regions of TCR beta were amplified from RNA transcripts. The HTBI primer set was used in a first-round RT-PCR of the TCR CDR3. Each CDR3 protein is one row after TCRdb ran MiXCR on the multiplex PCR reads. This sample has a few hundred thousand distinct CDR3 sequences, with about 15% found just once. The specimen was blood. The chain joins TRBV3-1 to TRBJ1-1; D is unresolved. The clonotype comes from a woman aged 50 to 60 with Graves' hyperthyroidism that later progressed to Graves' ophthalmopathy. DNA of the CDR3: TGTGCCAGCAGTGACCGGCTTCTTATGAACACTGAAGCTTTCTTT. This gives the protein CASSDRLLMNTEAFF.